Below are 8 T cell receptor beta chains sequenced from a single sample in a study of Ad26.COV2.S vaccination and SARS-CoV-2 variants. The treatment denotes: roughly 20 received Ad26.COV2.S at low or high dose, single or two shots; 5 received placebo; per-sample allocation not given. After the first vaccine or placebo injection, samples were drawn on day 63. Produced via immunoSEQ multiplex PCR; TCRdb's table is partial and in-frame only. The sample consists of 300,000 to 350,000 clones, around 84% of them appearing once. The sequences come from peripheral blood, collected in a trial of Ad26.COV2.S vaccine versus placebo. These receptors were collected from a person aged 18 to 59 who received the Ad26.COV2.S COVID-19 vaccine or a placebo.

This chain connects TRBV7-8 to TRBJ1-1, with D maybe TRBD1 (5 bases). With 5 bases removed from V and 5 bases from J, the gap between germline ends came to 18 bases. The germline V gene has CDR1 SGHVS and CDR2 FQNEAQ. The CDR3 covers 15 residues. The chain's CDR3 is CASSPNPAGLTEAFF. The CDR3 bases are TGTGCCAGCAGCCCGAACCCGGCAGGGCTAACTGAAGCTTTCTTT.

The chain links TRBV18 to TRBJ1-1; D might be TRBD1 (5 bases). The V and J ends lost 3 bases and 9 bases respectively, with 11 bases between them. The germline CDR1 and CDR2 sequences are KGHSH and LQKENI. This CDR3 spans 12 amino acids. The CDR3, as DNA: TGTGCCAGCTCACCTCCCGGGGGAAAAGCTTTCTTT. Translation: CASSPPGGKAFF.

The CDR3 coding sequence is TGTGCCAGCAGCCGCGACAGGGGAAGGGGGACTGAAGCTTTCTTT. It is translated as CASSRDRGRGTEAFF. The V and J genes are TRBV6-5 and TRBJ1-1; 8 nucleotides agree with TRBD1. V lost 6 bases, J lost 5 bases, and 11 bases stayed unmatched. The CDR3 extends over 15 amino acids. Germline-derived CDR1 and CDR2 are MNHEY and SVGAGI.

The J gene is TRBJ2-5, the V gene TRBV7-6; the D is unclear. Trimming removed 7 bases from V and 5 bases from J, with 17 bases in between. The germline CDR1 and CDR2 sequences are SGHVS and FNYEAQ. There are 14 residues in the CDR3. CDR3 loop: CASTSTLLGETQYF. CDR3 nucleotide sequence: TGTGCCAGCACCAGCACACTCCTAGGGGAGACCCAGTACTTC. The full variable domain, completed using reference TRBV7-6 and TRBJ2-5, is GAGVSQSPRYKVTKRGQDVALRCDPISGHVSLYWYRQALGQGPEFLTYFNYEAQQDKSGLPNDRFSAERPEGSISTLTIQRTEQRDSAMYRCASTSTLLGETQYFGPGTRLLVL.

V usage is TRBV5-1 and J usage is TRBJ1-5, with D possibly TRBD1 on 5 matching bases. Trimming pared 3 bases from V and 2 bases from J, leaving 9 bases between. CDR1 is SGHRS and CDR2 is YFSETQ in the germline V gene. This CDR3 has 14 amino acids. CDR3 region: CASSSMGGNQPQHF. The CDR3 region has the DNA TGCGCCAGCAGCTCGATGGGGGGCAATCAGCCCCAGCATTTT.

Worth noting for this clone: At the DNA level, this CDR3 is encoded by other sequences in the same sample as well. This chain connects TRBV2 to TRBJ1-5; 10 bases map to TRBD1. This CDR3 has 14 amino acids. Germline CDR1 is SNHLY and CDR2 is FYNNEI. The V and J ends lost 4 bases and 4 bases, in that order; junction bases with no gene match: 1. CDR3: CASSGTGGNQPQHF. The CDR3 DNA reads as TGTGCCAGCAGTGGGACAGGGGGGAATCAGCCCCAGCATTTT.

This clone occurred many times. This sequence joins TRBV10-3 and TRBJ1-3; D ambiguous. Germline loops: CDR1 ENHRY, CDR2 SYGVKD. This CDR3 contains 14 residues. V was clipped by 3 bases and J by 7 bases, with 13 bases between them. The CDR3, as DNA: TGTGCCATCAGTGATTCTTCCTCCACGAACACCATATATTTT. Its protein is CAISDSSSTNTIYF.

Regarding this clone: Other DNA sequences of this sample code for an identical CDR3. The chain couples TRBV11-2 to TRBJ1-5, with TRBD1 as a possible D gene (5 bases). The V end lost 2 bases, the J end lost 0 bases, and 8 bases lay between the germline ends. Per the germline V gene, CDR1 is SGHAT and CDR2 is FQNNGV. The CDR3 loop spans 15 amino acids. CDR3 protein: CASSLRGYSNQPQHF. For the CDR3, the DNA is TGTGCCAGCAGCTTAAGGGGATATAGCAATCAGCCCCAGCATTTT.